The subject of this entry is one T cell receptor (beta chain). Its target is not known. The sample carries other DNA sequences with the same CDR3. The PCR used 60 Vbeta and 13 Jbeta primers. Generated by immunoSEQ multiplex PCR, the TCRdb table keeps only in-frame clones and is missing some. The listing contains around 45,000 clones. CDR1 and CDR2 (germline): DFQATT, SNEGSKA (reference sequence). The CDR3 has 10 amino acids. Trimming stripped 3 bases from V and 6 bases from J, with 5 bases between. The record originates from a study of cytomegalovirus exposure and HLA in healthy donors. Study overall: Among around 180 million T cells, an earlier analysis found roughly 120 million unique TCR beta sequences.

Regarding the study as a whole: Researchers catalogued 150 or so TCR beta chains as cytomegalovirus-associated. Later on, a genetic analysis was performed. It linked a missense variant in DCLRE1C with V- and J-gene trimming of TCR beta.

The sample was PBMCs. This sequence joins TRBV20-1 and TRBJ1-2, with D unclear. This TCR was recovered from a young woman in good health and CMV-seronegative. CDR3 loop: CSASGDGYTF. The CDR3 DNA follows: TGCAGTGCTAGCGGAGATGGCTACACCTTC.